Shown below are 22 T cell receptor beta chains from a single sample sequenced in a study of T cells in Graves' hyperthyroidism and ophthalmopathy. TCR beta CDR3 regions were amplified from RNA. HTBI primers drove first-round RT-PCR of the TCR CDR3. Via MiXCR, TCRdb re-called the multiplex PCR reads, giving one row per CDR3 protein. The sample includes 620,000 or so distinct CDR3 sequences, 14% of them seen just once. The sequencing input was blood. These receptors were collected from a woman between 45 and 65 years old with Graves' ophthalmopathy.

This clonotype appeared a few times. The chain uses TRBV18 and TRBJ1-4; D may be TRBD1 (6 bases). CDR3 size: 16 residues. Germline CDR1 is KGHSH and CDR2 is LQKENI. Trimming took 2 bases from V and 10 from J, leaving 20 bases between them. CDR3 loop: CASSPSLTGSGRKLFF. The CDR3 DNA reads TGTGCCAGCTCACCAAGCTTGACAGGCAGCGGAAGAAAACTGTTTTTT.

V is TRBV9 and J is TRBJ1-5, with 8 nucleotides matching TRBD1. V dropped 0 bases and J dropped 3; count of bases not matched to a gene: 2. The length of the CDR3 is 15 residues. The germline V gene has CDR1 SGDLS and CDR2 YYNGEE. The CDR3 is CASSVGQGFNQPQHF. In DNA, the CDR3 is TGTGCCAGCAGCGTAGGACAGGGGTTCAATCAGCCCCAGCATTTT.

The rearrangement joins TRBV11-3 to TRBJ2-2; TRBD2 might be the D (5 bases). The germline V gene has CDR1 SGHNT and CDR2 YENEEA. Trimming left V 0 bases short and J 6 bases short, with 11 bases between. The CDR3 sequence is 15 residues long. This CDR3 is CASSLDSGGPGELFF. CDR3 coding DNA: TGTGCCAGCAGCTTAGATTCGGGCGGGCCCGGGGAGCTGTTTTTT.

This clonotype has ten or more counts. The rearrangement joins TRBV28 to TRBJ1-5; possibly TRBD1 for D (5 bases). The CDR3 has 15 residues. Germline CDR1 is MDHEN and CDR2 is SYDVKM. V was clipped by 10 bases and J by 5 bases, with 21 bases between them. The CDR3 loop reads CATSWFGGSDQPQHF. The CDR3 DNA reads as TGTGCCACCTCTTGGTTTGGGGGATCCGATCAGCCCCAGCATTTT.

The sample holds many counts of this clonotype. This chain links TRBV7-2 with TRBJ2-7; either TRBD1 or TRBD2 may supply D (5 bases each). This CDR3 has 15 amino acids. In germline, CDR1 is SGHTA, CDR2 FQGNSA. Trimming left V 5 bases short and J 5 bases short, with 19 bases between. The CDR3 DNA sequence: TGTGCCAGCAGCGTAGGGGTAACTAGATACGACGAGCAGTACTTC. Its translation: CASSVGVTRYDEQYF.

The CDR3: CASSPFTGRSGANVLTF. The CDR3 nucleotides read TGTGCCAGCTCACCTTTTACAGGGCGGTCTGGGGCCAACGTCCTGACTTTC. The V and J genes are TRBV18 and TRBJ2-6; a weak D match, TRBD1 (6 bases). Germline-derived CDR1 and CDR2 are KGHSH and LQKENI. Between the trimmed V and J ends, which lost 3 bases and 1 base, there was a span of 13 bases. The CDR3 extends over 17 amino acids.

The CDR3 region has the DNA TGTGCCAGCATGAGAGGGGCACGGCGGGGAAACACCATATATTTT. Residues: CASMRGARRGNTIYF. This chain uses TRBV6-1 with TRBJ1-3; D is perhaps TRBD1 (5 bases). The germline V and J ends were trimmed by 7 bases and 4 bases, with 17 bases remaining between them. CDR1 and CDR2 from the germline V gene are MNHNS and SASEGT. The CDR3 has 15 residues.

The chain joins TRBV29-1 to TRBJ2-7; weak D call: TRBD1 (6 bases). The germline V and J ends were trimmed by 7 bases and 0 bases, with 19 bases remaining between them. The CDR3 has 15 amino acids. Germline CDR1 reads SQVTM; CDR2 reads ANQGSEA. CDR3 in amino acids: CSANTGTSNSYEQYF. The DNA for the CDR3 is TGCAGCGCCAATACCGGGACATCGAACTCCTACGAGCAGTACTTC.

This clonotype appeared many times. V gene TRBV5-1 combines with J gene TRBJ2-2, with D possibly matching TRBD1 (6 bases). CDR3 length: 16 residues. The V gene's germline CDR1 is SGHRS and CDR2 YFSETQ. V was cut by 0 bases and J by 0 bases, with 9 bases left in between. The CDR3 here is CASSLERTANTGELFF. Here the CDR3 DNA reads TGCGCCAGCAGCTTGGAACGGACAGCGAACACCGGGGAGCTGTTTTTT. Complete variable domain (other parts from reference TRBV5-1 and TRBJ2-2): KAGVTQTPRYLIKTRGQQVTLSCSPISGHRSVSWYQQTPGQGLQFLFEYFSETQRNKGNFPGRFSGRQFSNSRSEMNVSTLELGDSALYLCASSLERTANTGELFFGEGSRLTVL.

This clonotype was detected only a few times. The DNA of the CDR3 is TGTGCCAGCAGCTTTTCTTCCCAGGGGGGGGGTGAAAAACTGTTTTTT. This gives the protein CASSFSSQGGGEKLFF. The chain joins TRBV7-2 to TRBJ1-4; the match to TRBD1 covers 7 bases. Germline values: CDR1 SGHTA, CDR2 FQGNSA. This CDR3 region has 16 residues. The V segment lost 3 bases and the J segment 7 bases; nucleotides outside the gene matches: 11.

In its sample, this clonotype was seen many times. This chain links TRBV6-2 or TRBV6-3 with TRBJ2-2; D is perhaps TRBD2 (5 bases). V was cut by 0 bases and J by 7 bases, with 15 bases left in between. This CDR3 has 16 amino acids. Germline CDR1 and CDR2: MNHEY and SVGEGT. This CDR3 reads CASSYSKSKEVGELFF. The CDR3 nucleotides read TGTGCCAGCAGTTACTCGAAGTCGAAGGAGGTCGGGGAGCTGTTTTTT.

The chain has TRBV10-3 and TRBJ2-1, with 13 bases lining up with TRBD2. This CDR3 spans 18 amino acids. The ends lost 6 bases at V and 4 bases at J; junction bases unmatched: 12. Germline CDR1 ENHRY, CDR2 SYGVKD. CDR3 in DNA: TGTGCCATCAGCGGTACGCCGGGACTAGCGGGACTTTACAATGAGCAGTTCTTC. Translating gives CAISGTPGLAGLYNEQFF.

The chain links TRBV5-1 to TRBJ1-1; TRBD1 aligns across 10 bases. The length of the CDR3 is 13 residues. V dropped 7 bases and J dropped 3; count of bases not matched to a gene: 3. From germline, CDR1 is SGHRS and CDR2 YFSETQ. CDR3 amino acids: CASRDRGYTEAFF. CDR3 DNA sequence: TGCGCCAGCCGGGACAGGGGTTACACTGAAGCTTTCTTT.

This chain uses TRBV5-1 with TRBJ2-3; D not certain. V was pared by 4 bases and J by 0 bases, with 12 bases between. CDR1 is SGHRS, CDR2 YFSETQ, per germline. This CDR3 comprises 15 residues. CDR3 DNA sequence: TGCGCCAGCAGCACGACTGGACCTAGCACAGATACGCAGTATTTT. Translated, it gives CASSTTGPSTDTQYF.

The chain recombines TRBV24-1 with TRBJ2-1; 11 bases are a match to TRBD2. CDR1 KGHDR and CDR2 SFDVKD come from the germline V gene. The CDR3 extends over 16 amino acids. V was clipped by 2 bases and J by 3 bases; unmatched bases: 2. CDR3 in DNA: TGTGCCACCAGTGATTGGGGGACTAGCGGCTACAATGAGCAGTTCTTC. This encodes CATSDWGTSGYNEQFF.

In this sample, this clonotype turned up many times. V and J are TRBV10-3 and TRBJ1-1; tentative D call: TRBD1 (5 bases). The CDR3 is 17 residues long. Germline loops: CDR1 ENHRY, CDR2 SYGVKD. The V and J ends lost 6 bases and 1 base respectively, with 21 bases between them. CDR3 region: CAIRGGGINDKNTEAFF. CDR3 in DNA: TGTGCCATCAGGGGGGGAGGCATCAACGATAAGAACACTGAAGCTTTCTTT.

This clonotype was counted ten times or more. The gene calls are TRBV6-1 and TRBJ1-1; TRBD1 is a possible D gene (5 bases). The CDR3 runs 12 residues. Germline CDR1 MNHNS, CDR2 SASEGT. The V and J ends lost 8 bases and 1 base respectively, with 8 bases between them. CDR3 coding DNA: TGTGCCAGCTTAACAGGGAACACTGAAGCTTTCTTT. Protein sequence: CASLTGNTEAFF.

This clonotype turned up a few times. The chain has TRBV3-1 and TRBJ1-3, with unresolved D. The CDR3 spans 13 residues. Germline CDR1 is LGHDT and CDR2 is YNNKEL (reference sequence). V dropped 7 bases and J dropped 3 bases, with 10 bases sitting between them. The CDR3 sequence is CASTEVGGNTIYF. The CDR3 bases are TGTGCCAGCACCGAAGTGGGTGGAAACACCATATATTTT. Full variable domain (outside the CDR3, taken from reference TRBV3-1 and TRBJ1-3): DTAVSQTPKYLVTQMGNDKSIKCEQNLGHDTMYWYKQDSKKFLKIMFSYNNKELIINETVPNRFSPKSPDKAHLNLHINSLELGDSAVYFCASTEVGGNTIYFGEGSWLTVV.

Concerning this clonotype: This may be a read error: a much more frequent sequence differs by one nucleotide. The chain couples TRBV12-3 or TRBV12-4 to TRBJ2-3; D is ambiguous. V lost 5 bases to trimming and J lost 2 bases, with 11 bases between them. CDR3 length equals 14 residues. The CDR3 nucleotides are TGTGCCAGCAGTCTGCTGACACCCACAGATACGCAGTATTTT. This translates into CASSLLTPTDTQYF.

The rearrangement uses TRBV27 and TRBJ2-1; D is perhaps TRBD1 (5 bases). V shed 0 bases and J shed 4 bases, with 10 bases lying between them. This CDR3 contains 15 residues. CDR1 and CDR2 from the germline V gene are MNHEY and SMNVEV (reference sequence). The CDR3 region is CASSLSGVFYNEQFF. As DNA, the CDR3 is TGTGCCAGCAGTTTATCAGGGGTGTTTTACAATGAGCAGTTCTTC.

The genes are TRBV3-1 and TRBJ1-3, with D tentatively TRBD1 (5 bases). Trimming left V 1 base short and J 4 bases short, with 17 bases between. The CDR3 sequence is 17 residues long. Germline values: CDR1 LGHDT, CDR2 YNNKEL (reference sequence). CDR3 region: CASSQVLGGTRGNTIYF. CDR3 coding DNA: TGTGCCAGCAGCCAAGTCTTAGGAGGGACTAGGGGAAACACCATATATTTT.

This clonotype occurred many times. The chain carries TRBV27 and TRBJ2-2, with 8 bases identical to TRBD1. Trimming took 3 bases from V and 5 from J; bases not matched to a gene: 2. Germline-derived CDR1 and CDR2 are MNHEY and SMNVEV (reference sequence). The length of the CDR3 is 14 residues. CDR3 residues: CASSFQGATGELFF. Here the CDR3 DNA reads TGTGCCAGCAGTTTTCAGGGGGCGACCGGGGAGCTGTTTTTT.